This TCR beta chain was sequenced in a study of control samples from healthy donors and cancer patients. Libraries were prepared by immunoSEQ multiplex PCR; TCRdb keeps only in-frame clonotypes and omits some of them. The profile covers about 48,000 clones, with 93% appearing a single time and 20% to 30% taken by the ten largest. This clone rates as medium-sized. Germline V gives CDR1 SGHNT, CDR2 YYREEE (reference sequence). The V gene lost 0 bases and the J gene lost 7 bases, with 11 bases spanning the gap. The CDR3 has 14 amino acids. V is TRBV5-4 and J is TRBJ1-5, with D maybe TRBD1 (6 bases). This sequence was found in a woman in her 50s with head and neck cancer. Source material: PBMCs. CDR3 loop: CASSLAGAGQPQHF. CDR3 DNA sequence: TGTGCCAGCAGCTTGGCAGGGGCGGGGCAGCCCCAGCATTTT.